The 25 T cell receptor beta chains in this list originate from one sample, sequenced in a study of T-cell memory formation after mild COVID-19. TCRdb ran MiXCR on the 5' RACE reads and lists one entry per CDR3 protein. The sample contains around 300,000 distinct CDR3 sequences, 13% to 15% of which appear only once. Sample: PBMCs or a T cell subset sorted from them (not recorded which). These receptors were collected from a man between 18 and 35 years old who had mild COVID-19 (a few samples of this study predate the infection). Cell type and time point are not known.

The chain links TRBV7-2 to TRBJ2-7; 7 positions agree with TRBD1. From germline, CDR1 is SGHTA and CDR2 FQGNSA. The length of the CDR3 is 17 residues. V was clipped by 8 bases and J by 0 bases; unmatched bases: 16. CDR3 bases: TGTGCCAGCTCCCATCAAACAGGGGCTCTTCGCTCCTACGAGCAGTACGTC. Protein sequence: CASSHQTGALRSYEQYV.

The table lists this clonotype with a count of one. The chain uses TRBV21-1 and TRBJ2-7; whether TRBD2, the table's D call, matches the DNA was not checked. TRBV21-1 is shown as a pseudogene. There are 14 residues in the CDR3. For the CDR3, the DNA is TGTGCCAGCAGCAAAAGGGAGGTCTCCTACGAGCAGTACGTC. Amino acids: CASSKREVSYEQYV.

The sample holds a few counts of this clonotype. The genes are TRBV4-3 and TRBJ2-7, with D unresolved. CDR3 length: 13 amino acids. CDR1 is LGHNA, CDR2 YSLEER, per germline. Trimming took 0 bases from V and 2 from J, leaving 5 bases between them. For the CDR3, the DNA is TGCGCCAGCAGCCAAGATCGGACCTACGAGCAGTACTTC. The encoded protein is CASSQDRTYEQYF.

This clonotype was seen at least ten times. This rearrangement joins TRBV9 to TRBJ1-3; D not resolved. The CDR3 runs 17 residues. V lost 0 bases and J lost 4, with 17 bases in between. CDR1 is SGDLS and CDR2 is YYNGEE in the germline V gene. For the CDR3, the DNA is TGTGCCAGCAGCGTAGATGGAGTGACTATTGGCGGAAACACCATATATTTT. Encoded protein: CASSVDGVTIGGNTIYF.

V and J are TRBV9 and TRBJ2-1; 7 bases map to TRBD1. Germline CDR1 is SGDLS and CDR2 is YYNGEE. Trimming at V came to 2 bases and at J to 3 bases, leaving 5 bases not matched to a gene. CDR3 length equals 15 residues. The CDR3 DNA is TGTGCCAGCAGCGTTCGACAGGGTCACTACAATGAGCAGTTCTTC. Protein sequence: CASSVRQGHYNEQFF.

The chain links TRBV5-1 to TRBJ1-2, with TRBD1 identical over 7 bases. The CDR3 loop spans 19 amino acids. Germline-derived CDR1 and CDR2 are SGHRS and YFSETQ. Unmatched junction bases numbered 22, after V lost 4 bases and J lost 4 bases. In DNA, the CDR3 is TGCGCCAGCAGCCCGGCCCGGGACAGAAAAAGGCGATCCCCCTATGGCTACACCTTC. This gives the protein CASSPARDRKRRSPYGYTF. Full variable domain (outside the CDR3, taken from reference TRBV5-1 and TRBJ1-2): KAGVTQTPRYLIKTRGQQVTLSCSPISGHRSVSWYQQTPGQGLQFLFEYFSETQRNKGNFPGRFSGRQFSNSRSEMNVSTLELGDSALYLCASSPARDRKRRSPYGYTFGSGTRLTVV.

This chain joins TRBV29-1 and TRBJ1-2; D perhaps matches TRBD1 (6 bases). Germline V gives CDR1 SQVTM, CDR2 ANQGSEA. The CDR3 runs 11 residues. Trimming shortened V by 6 bases and J by 6 bases, and 11 bases separated the two germline ends. CDR3: CSVDRDNGYTF. The CDR3, as DNA: TGCAGCGTGGACCGGGACAATGGCTACACCTTC.

The V and J genes are TRBV15 and TRBJ1-2, with D perhaps TRBD1 (6 bases). V was cut by 5 bases and J by 6 bases, with 16 bases left in between. Looked up from germline, CDR1 is LNHNV and CDR2 is YYDKDF (reference sequence). The CDR3 length is 14 residues. This CDR3 reads CATSGYRVTDGYTF. The CDR3 DNA follows: TGTGCCACCAGCGGATACAGGGTGACGGATGGCTACACCTTC. Full variable domain (missing parts from reference TRBV15 and TRBJ1-2): DAMVIQNPRYQVTQFGKPVTLSCSQTLNHNVMYWYQQKSSQAPKLLFHYYDKDFNNEADTPDNFQSRRPNTSFCFLDIRSPGLGDTAMYLCATSGYRVTDGYTFGSGTRLTVV.

This clonotype has at least ten counts. V is TRBV5-1 and J is TRBJ1-1, with D tentatively TRBD1 (5 bases). Germline V CDR1 and CDR2: SGHRS, YFSETQ. Trimming shortened V by 0 bases and J by 0 bases, and 9 bases separated the two germline ends. CDR3 length equals 15 residues. In DNA, the CDR3 is TGCGCCAGCAGCTTGGGGGGCCTCATGAACACTGAAGCTTTCTTT. Amino acids: CASSLGGLMNTEAFF.

This clonotype was detected only a few times. This chain uses TRBV18 with TRBJ1-5; the match to TRBD1 covers 9 bases. The CDR3 spans 15 residues. The V gene's germline CDR1 is KGHSH and CDR2 LQKENI. Trimming removed 6 bases from V and 7 bases from J; junction bases left unmatched: 10. Written as DNA, the CDR3 is TGTGCCAGCTCTCCCAGGACAGGGGTTGAGCAGCCCCAGCATTTT. This gives the protein CASSPRTGVEQPQHF.

The table lists this clonotype with a few counts. The chain employs TRBV5-4 and TRBJ2-3; 7 nucleotides line up with TRBD2. Germline CDR1 SGHNT, CDR2 YYREEE (reference sequence). This CDR3 comprises 15 residues. V shed 2 bases, J shed 0 bases, and the junction held 3 bases outside the gene matches. The CDR3 is CASSFKAGSTDTQYF. In nucleotides, the CDR3 is TGTGCCAGCAGCTTCAAAGCGGGGAGCACAGATACGCAGTATTTT.

J is TRBJ2-1 and V is TRBV5-5; 11 bases align to TRBD2. With V trimmed by 4 bases and J by 8 bases, 2 bases remained unmatched. The CDR3 runs 13 residues. The germline gives CDR1 SGHKS, CDR2 YYEKEE (reference sequence). This CDR3 is CASSTTSGDEQFF. The CDR3 DNA reads as TGTGCCAGCAGCACGACTAGCGGGGATGAGCAGTTCTTC.

V gene TRBV7-9 combines with J gene TRBJ1-3, with 8 bases aligning to TRBD1. J lost 0 bases, V lost 5 bases, and 12 bases had no gene match. Germline V gene sequence: CDR1 SEHNR, CDR2 FQNEAQ (reference sequence). The CDR3 runs 18 residues. CDR3 sequence reads: CASSAWDRFSHSGNTIYF. The CDR3 DNA is TGTGCCAGCAGCGCCTGGGACAGGTTCTCTCACTCTGGAAACACCATATATTTT.

A few counts support this clonotype. The rearrangement uses TRBV7-9 and TRBJ1-1, with 7 positions matching TRBD1. Per the germline V gene, CDR1 is SEHNR and CDR2 is FQNEAQ (reference sequence). With V trimmed by 5 bases and J by 9 bases, 3 bases remained unmatched. The CDR3 totals 11 residues. The CDR3 coding sequence is TGTGCCAGCAGCATGACAGGGCAAGCTTTCTTT. Translated, it gives CASSMTGQAFF.

This clonotype came up many times. V and J are TRBV6-5 and TRBJ2-5; TRBD2 aligns across 9 bases. V was pared by 7 bases and J by 0 bases, with 6 bases of the junction left unmatched. Germline V gives CDR1 MNHEY, CDR2 SVGAGI. The length of the CDR3 is 15 residues. CDR3 nucleotide sequence: TGTGCCAGCAACGGGCTAGCGGGGAACCAAGAGACCCAGTACTTC. It specifies CASNGLAGNQETQYF.

The J gene is TRBJ2-5, the V gene TRBV7-9, with no clear D. Trimming took off 4 bases at V and 10 bases at J, with 10 bases between the two ends. This CDR3 is built from 11 residues. Looked up from germline, CDR1 is SEHNR and CDR2 is FQNEAQ (reference sequence). The CDR3 loop reads CASSSYRDQYF. The DNA of the CDR3 is TGTGCCAGCAGCTCCTATCGTGACCAGTACTTC.

This clonotype was observed a handful of times. V usage is TRBV7-2 and J usage is TRBJ1-6; D gene uncertain. Germline CDR1 reads SGHTA; CDR2 reads FQGNSA. The CDR3 runs 13 residues. V lost 5 bases, J lost 8 bases, and 10 bases lay in between. CDR3 DNA: TGTGCCAGCAGCCTTGGACCGGATTCACCCCTCCACTTT. Translated: CASSLGPDSPLHF.

The rearrangement joins TRBV15 to TRBJ1-5; D unclear. V was pared by 0 bases and J by 3 bases, with 15 bases between. The CDR3 contains 17 residues. Germline CDR1 and CDR2: LNHNV and YYDKDF (reference sequence). The chain's CDR3 is CATSREKGIYFNQPQHF. CDR3 DNA sequence: TGTGCCACCAGCAGAGAGAAGGGCATATACTTCAATCAGCCCCAGCATTTT.

This clonotype was found a few times. This chain joins TRBV2 and TRBJ1-1; TRBD1 is a possible D gene (5 bases). CDR1 and CDR2 (germline): SNHLY, FYNNEI. The CDR3 length is 13 residues. V was clipped by 8 bases and J by 0 bases, with 10 bases between them. The CDR3 loop reads CASPTGMNTEAFF. As DNA, the CDR3 is TGTGCCAGCCCAACAGGCATGAACACTGAAGCTTTCTTT.

This clonotype was seen only a few times. The chain uses TRBV5-1 and TRBJ2-2; TRBD2 matches at 7 bases. V gave up 3 bases and J gave up 7 bases; unmatched junction bases: 6. The CDR3 runs 14 residues. From germline, CDR1 is SGHRS and CDR2 YFSETQ. DNA for the CDR3: TGCGCCAGCAGCTCCGGACTAGTGGTCGGGGAGCTGTTTTTT. It codes for CASSSGLVVGELFF.

J is TRBJ1-4 and V is TRBV3-2; TRBD1, the table's D call, was not compared with the DNA. TRBV3-2 is a listed pseudogene. This CDR3 contains 16 residues. CDR3 sequence reads: CASSQGGRATNEKLFF. DNA for the CDR3: TGTGCCAGCAGCCAAGGTGGGCGAGCAACTAATGAAAAACTGTTTTTT.

In this sample, this clonotype turned up a few times. The V gene is TRBV20-1, the J gene TRBJ2-5; no clear D. This CDR3 spans 13 amino acids. Germline V CDR1 and CDR2: DFQATT, SNEGSKA (reference sequence). V was shortened by 4 bases and J by 2 bases, with 11 bases between the two germline ends. The CDR3 DNA reads TGCAGTGCTATCGGCCCGACTCAAGAGACCCAGTACTTC. This translates into CSAIGPTQETQYF.

This clonotype has just a few counts. V usage is TRBV12-3 or TRBV12-4 and J usage is TRBJ1-4; TRBD1 aligns across 10 bases. The ends lost 6 bases at V and 8 bases at J; junction bases unmatched: 6. This CDR3 contains 14 residues. CDR3 nucleotides: TGTGCCAGCAGGAGAGGGGGACAGGGGGAAAAACTGTTTTTT. This translates into CASRRGGQGEKLFF.

This clonotype was seen ten or more times. The chain is built from TRBV29-1 and TRBJ2-2; TRBD1 matches 9 bases. With 1 base clipped from V and 4 bases from J, the junction kept 1 base outside the gene matches. Germline V gene sequence: CDR1 SQVTM, CDR2 ANQGSEA. The CDR3 runs to 14 residues. CDR3 sequence: CSVEGDRVTGELFF. The CDR3, as DNA: TGCAGCGTTGAAGGGGACAGGGTCACCGGGGAGCTGTTTTTT.

This clonotype was observed many times. The CDR3 DNA follows: TGTGCCAGCGCAGCCGGGACAGGGGACACCGGGGAGCTGTTTTTT. It yields the protein CASAAGTGDTGELFF. The chain recombines TRBV25-1 with TRBJ2-2; TRBD1 matches 10 bases. V trimming: 8 bases; J trimming: 3 bases; junction bases outside the gene matches: 6. Germline CDR1 MGHDK, CDR2 SYGVNS. This CDR3 has 15 residues.